The T cell receptor (beta chain) described here comes from a study of blood T cell repertoires in COVID-19. About the study: Whether acute or convalescent, the COVID-19 samples came from the United States, Italy and Spain.

The V gene end was trimmed by 5 bases and the J gene end by 6 bases; junction bases not matched to a gene: 3. The CDR3 consists of 13 residues. Germline CDR1 and CDR2: SGHTA and FQGNSA. Per the original data handling: From reference gene primer amplification, estimates of nucleated cell counts were derived. TCRdb keeps only in-frame clones here, not all; method: immunoSEQ multiplex PCR. The V and J calls and clone size are taken from that table; D and trimming were inferred from the DNA. Of about 180,000 clones in the sample, roughly 80% were seen once. The chain joins TRBV7-2 to TRBJ1-5; 8 bases are shared with TRBD1. The receptor comes from a man in his 60s who had been exposed to COVID-19. The specimen was PBMCs or T cells enriched from blood (not recorded which). In DNA form, the CDR3 reads TGTGCCAGCAGCGAAGGACAGGGTCAGCCCCAGCATTTT. It specifies CASSEGQGQPQHF.